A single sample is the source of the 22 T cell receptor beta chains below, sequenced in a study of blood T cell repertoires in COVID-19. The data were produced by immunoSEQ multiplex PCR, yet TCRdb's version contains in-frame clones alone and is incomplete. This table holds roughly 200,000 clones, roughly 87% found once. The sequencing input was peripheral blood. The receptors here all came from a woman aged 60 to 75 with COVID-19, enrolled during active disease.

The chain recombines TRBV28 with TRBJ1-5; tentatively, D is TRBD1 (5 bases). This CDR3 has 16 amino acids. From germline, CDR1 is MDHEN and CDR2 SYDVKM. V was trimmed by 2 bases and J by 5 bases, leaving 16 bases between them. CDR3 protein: CASSLIDRVRDQPQHF. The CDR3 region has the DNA TGTGCCAGCAGTTTAATCGACAGAGTGCGAGATCAGCCCCAGCATTTT.

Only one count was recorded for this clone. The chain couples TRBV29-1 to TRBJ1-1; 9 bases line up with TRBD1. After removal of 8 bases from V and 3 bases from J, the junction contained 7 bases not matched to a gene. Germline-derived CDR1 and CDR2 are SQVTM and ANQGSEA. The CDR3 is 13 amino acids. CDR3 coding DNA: TGCAGCACGCTGACAGGGGGGGACACTGAAGCTTTCTTT. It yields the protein CSTLTGGDTEAFF. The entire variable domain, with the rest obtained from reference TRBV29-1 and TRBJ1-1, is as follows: SAVISQKPSRDICQRGTSLTIQCQVDSQVTMMFWYRQQPGQSLTLIATANQGSEATYESGFVIDKFPISRPNLTFSTLTVSNMSPEDSSIYLCSTLTGGDTEAFFGQGTRLTVV.

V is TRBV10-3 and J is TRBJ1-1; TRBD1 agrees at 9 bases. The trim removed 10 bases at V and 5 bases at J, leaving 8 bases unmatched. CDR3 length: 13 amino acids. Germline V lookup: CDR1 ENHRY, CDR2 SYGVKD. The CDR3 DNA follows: TGTGCCACTTCGGGACAGGGACATACTGAAGCTTTCTTT. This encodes CATSGQGHTEAFF.

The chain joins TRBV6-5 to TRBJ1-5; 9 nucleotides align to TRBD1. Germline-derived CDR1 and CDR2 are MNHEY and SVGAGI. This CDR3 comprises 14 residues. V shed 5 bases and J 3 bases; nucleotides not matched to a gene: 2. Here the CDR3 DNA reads TGTGCCAGCAGTAGGGACAGGGACAATCAGCCCCAGCATTTT. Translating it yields CASSRDRDNQPQHF.

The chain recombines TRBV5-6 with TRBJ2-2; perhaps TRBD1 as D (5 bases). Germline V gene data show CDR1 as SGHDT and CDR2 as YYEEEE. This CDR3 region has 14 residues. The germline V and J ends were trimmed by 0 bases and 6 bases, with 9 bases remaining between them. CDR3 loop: CASSLASGSGELFF. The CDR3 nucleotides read TGTGCCAGCAGCTTGGCCTCAGGGTCCGGGGAGCTGTTTTTT. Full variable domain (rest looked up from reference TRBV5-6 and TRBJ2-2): DAGVTQSPTHLIKTRGQQVTLRCSPKSGHDTVSWYQQALGQGPQFIFQYYEEEERQRGNFPDRFSGHQFPNYSSELNVNALLLGDSALYLCASSLASGSGELFFGEGSRLTVL.

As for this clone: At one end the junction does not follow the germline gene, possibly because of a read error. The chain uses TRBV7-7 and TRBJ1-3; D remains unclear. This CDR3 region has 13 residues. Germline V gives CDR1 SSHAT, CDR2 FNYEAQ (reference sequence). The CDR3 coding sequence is TGTGCTAGCAGCCTGACTGATGGAAACACCATATATTTT. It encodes CASSLTDGNTIYF.

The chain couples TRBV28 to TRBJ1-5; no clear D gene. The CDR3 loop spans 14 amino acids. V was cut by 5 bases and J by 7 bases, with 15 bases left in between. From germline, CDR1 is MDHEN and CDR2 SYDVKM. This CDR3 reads CASSPHVSLQPQHF. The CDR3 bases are TGTGCCAGCAGTCCCCATGTAAGCTTGCAGCCCCAGCATTTT.

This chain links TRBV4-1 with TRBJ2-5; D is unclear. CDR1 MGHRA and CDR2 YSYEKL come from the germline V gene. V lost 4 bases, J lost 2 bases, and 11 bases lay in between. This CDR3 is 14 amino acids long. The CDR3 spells CASSPVGLQETQYF. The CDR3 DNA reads TGCGCCAGCAGCCCCGTGGGCCTTCAAGAGACCCAGTACTTC.

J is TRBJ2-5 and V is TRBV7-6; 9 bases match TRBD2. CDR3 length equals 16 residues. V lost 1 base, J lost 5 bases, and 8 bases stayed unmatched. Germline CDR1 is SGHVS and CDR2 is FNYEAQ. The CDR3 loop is CASSLGLAGAGETQYF. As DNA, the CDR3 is TGTGCCAGCAGCTTAGGTTTAGCGGGGGCCGGGGAGACCCAGTACTTC.

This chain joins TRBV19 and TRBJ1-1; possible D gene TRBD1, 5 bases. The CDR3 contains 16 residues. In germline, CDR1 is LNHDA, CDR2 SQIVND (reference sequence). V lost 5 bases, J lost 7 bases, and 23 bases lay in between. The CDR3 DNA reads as TGTGCCAGTAGTCTCCCGACAGCCTCTCCCCTTAGTGAAGCTTTCTTT. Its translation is CASSLPTASPLSEAFF.

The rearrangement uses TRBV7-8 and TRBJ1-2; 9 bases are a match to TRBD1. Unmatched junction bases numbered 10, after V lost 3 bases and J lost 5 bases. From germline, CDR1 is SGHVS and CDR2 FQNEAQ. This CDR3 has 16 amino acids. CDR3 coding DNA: TGTGCCAGCAGCTTTTACCTACAGGGGGCTGTGTATGGCTACACCTTC. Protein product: CASSFYLQGAVYGYTF. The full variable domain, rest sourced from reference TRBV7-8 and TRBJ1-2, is GAGVSQSPRYKVAKRGQDVALRCDPISGHVSLFWYQQALGQGPEFLTYFQNEAQLDKSGLPSDRFFAERPEGSVSTLKIQRTQQEDSAVYLCASSFYLQGAVYGYTFGSGTRLTVV.

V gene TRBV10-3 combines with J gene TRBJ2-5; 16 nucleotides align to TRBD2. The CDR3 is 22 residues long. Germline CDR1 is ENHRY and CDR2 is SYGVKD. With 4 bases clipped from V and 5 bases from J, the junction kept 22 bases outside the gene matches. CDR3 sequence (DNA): TGTGCCATCAGTGGATTTCAGATGACCGGGACTAGCGGGAGGGCCAGGCACGAGACCCAGTACTTC. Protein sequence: CAISGFQMTGTSGRARHETQYF.

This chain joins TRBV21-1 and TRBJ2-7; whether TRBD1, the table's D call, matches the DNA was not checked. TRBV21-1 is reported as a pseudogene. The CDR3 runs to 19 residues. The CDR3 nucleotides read TGTGCCAGCAGCAAAGTTTGGACAGGGGCACCCCTACACAAGTACGAGCAGTACGTC. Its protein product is CASSKVWTGAPLHKYEQYV.

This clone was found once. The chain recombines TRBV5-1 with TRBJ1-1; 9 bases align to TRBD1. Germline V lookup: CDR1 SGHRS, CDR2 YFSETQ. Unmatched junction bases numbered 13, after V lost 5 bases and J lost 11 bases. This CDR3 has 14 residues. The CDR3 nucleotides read TGCGCCAGCAGAACCCGGACAGGGGCCGCCGCGGCTTTCTTT. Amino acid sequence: CASRTRTGAAAAFF. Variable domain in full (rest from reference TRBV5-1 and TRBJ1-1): KAGVTQTPRYLIKTRGQQVTLSCSPISGHRSVSWYQQTPGQGLQFLFEYFSETQRNKGNFPGRFSGRQFSNSRSEMNVSTLELGDSALYLCASRTRTGAAAAFFGQGTRLTVV.

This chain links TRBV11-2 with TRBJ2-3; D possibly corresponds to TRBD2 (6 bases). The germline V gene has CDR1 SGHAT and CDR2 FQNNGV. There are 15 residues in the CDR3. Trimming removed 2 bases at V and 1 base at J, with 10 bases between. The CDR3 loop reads CASSLTGGGTDTQYF. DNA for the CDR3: TGTGCCAGCAGCTTAACTGGCGGGGGCACAGATACGCAGTATTTT.

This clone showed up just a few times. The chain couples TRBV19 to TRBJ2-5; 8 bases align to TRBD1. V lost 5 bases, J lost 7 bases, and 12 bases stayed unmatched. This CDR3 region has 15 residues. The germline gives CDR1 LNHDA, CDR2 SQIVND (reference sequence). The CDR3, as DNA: TGTGCCAGTAGTGCTTCGGGACAGGCCGGTCGGACCCAGTACTTC. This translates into CASSASGQAGRTQYF. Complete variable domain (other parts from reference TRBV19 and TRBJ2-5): DGGITQSPKYLFRKEGQNVTLSCEQNLNHDAMYWYRQDPGQGLRLIYYSQIVNDFQKGDIAEGYSVSREKKESFPLTVTSAQKNPTAFYLCASSASGQAGRTQYFGPGTRLLVL.

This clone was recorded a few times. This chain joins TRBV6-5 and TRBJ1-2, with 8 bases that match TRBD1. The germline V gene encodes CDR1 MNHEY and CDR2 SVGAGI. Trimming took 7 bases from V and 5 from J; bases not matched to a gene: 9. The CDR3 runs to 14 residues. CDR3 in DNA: TGTGCCAGCACCCGACAGGGGATAGGGTATGGCTACACCTTC. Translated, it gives CASTRQGIGYGYTF.

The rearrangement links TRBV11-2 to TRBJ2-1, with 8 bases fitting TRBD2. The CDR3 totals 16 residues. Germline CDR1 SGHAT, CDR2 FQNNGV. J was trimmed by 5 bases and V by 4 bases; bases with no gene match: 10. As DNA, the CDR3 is TGTGCCAGCAGCTCCCCCGGGAGGGGAAGGCACAATGAGCAGTTCTTC. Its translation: CASSSPGRGRHNEQFF.

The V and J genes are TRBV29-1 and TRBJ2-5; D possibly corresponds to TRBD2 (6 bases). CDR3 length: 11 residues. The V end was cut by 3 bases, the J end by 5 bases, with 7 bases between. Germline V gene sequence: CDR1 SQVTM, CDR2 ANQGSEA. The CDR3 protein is CSVELAETQYF. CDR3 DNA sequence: TGCAGCGTTGAGCTAGCGGAGACCCAGTACTTC.

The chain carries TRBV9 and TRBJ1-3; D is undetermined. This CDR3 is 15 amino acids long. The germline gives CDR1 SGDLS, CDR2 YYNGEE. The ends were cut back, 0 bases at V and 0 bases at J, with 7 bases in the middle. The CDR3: CASSVAQASGNTIYF. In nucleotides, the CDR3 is TGTGCCAGCAGCGTAGCTCAGGCCTCTGGAAACACCATATATTTT.

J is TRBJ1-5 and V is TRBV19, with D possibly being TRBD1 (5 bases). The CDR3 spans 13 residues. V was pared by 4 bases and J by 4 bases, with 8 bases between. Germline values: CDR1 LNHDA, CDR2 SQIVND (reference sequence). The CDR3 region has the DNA TGTGCCAGTAGTAACGCAGGGAATCAGCCCCAGCATTTT. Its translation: CASSNAGNQPQHF.

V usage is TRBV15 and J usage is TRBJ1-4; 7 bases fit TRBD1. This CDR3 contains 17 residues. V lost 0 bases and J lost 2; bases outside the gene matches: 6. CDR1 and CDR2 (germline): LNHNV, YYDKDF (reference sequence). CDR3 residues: CATSREFTGATNEKLFF. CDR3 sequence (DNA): TGTGCCACCAGCAGAGAATTTACAGGGGCGACTAATGAAAAACTGTTTTTT.